The present T cell receptor (beta chain) was sequenced within a study of blood T cells in healthy people across ages. Primers used in a second PCR of roughly 6 to 11 cycles were a sample-barcoded 5' primer and a J-beta primer mix. TCRdb ran MiXCR on the 5' RACE reads and lists one entry per CDR3 protein. The table lists about 780,000 distinct CDR3 sequences, more than 25% of them singletons. Whole-study results and caveats: Significant beta diversity loss was already apparent by age roughly 44, declining roughly linearly.

The study drew donors from healthy Caucasian individuals in Russia aged roughly 6 to 90. With regard to this clonotype: The antigen is not known.

From germline, CDR1 is SGHTA and CDR2 FQGTGA. V gave up 3 bases and J gave up 1 base, with 15 bases separating them. There are 16 residues in the CDR3. The same specimen was also included in a second study, on T cells of mothers and their children.

This chain connects TRBV7-3 to TRBJ2-5; TRBD1 or TRBD2 may be the D gene (6 bases each). What was sequenced was blood. This sequence originates from a boy younger than 18 in good health. CDR3: CASSFQGGYGQETQYF. DNA for the CDR3: TGTGCCAGCAGCTTCCAAGGGGGGTATGGCCAAGAGACCCAGTACTTC.